This T cell receptor (beta chain) was sequenced in a study of neurological immune-mediated disorders. TCRdb ran MiXCR on the 5' RACE reads and lists one entry per CDR3 protein. The sample records approximately 80,000 distinct CDR3 sequences, nearly 6% being singletons. The time point: longitudinal time-point 2. Sequencing input: PBMCs. The origin of this receptor is a woman aged 55-69 years with multiple sclerosis.

CDR3: CASSLGDSQETQYF. CDR3 DNA sequence: TGTGCCAGCAGCTTGGGGGACAGCCAAGAGACCCAGTACTTC. This sequence joins TRBV5-4 and TRBJ2-5; 7 nucleotides line up with TRBD1. Germline lookup yields CDR1 SGHNT and CDR2 YYREEE (reference sequence). This CDR3 spans 14 amino acids. J lost 1 base, V lost 0 bases, and 0 bases had no gene match. Variable domain in full (rest from reference TRBV5-4 and TRBJ2-5): ETGVTQSPTHLIKTRGQQVTLRCSSQSGHNTVSWYQQALGQGPQFIFQYYREEENGRGNFPPRFSGLQFPNYSSELNVNALELDDSALYLCASSLGDSQETQYFGPGTRLLVL.